The rows below give T cell receptor beta chains drawn from one sample of a study of cytomegalovirus exposure and HLA in healthy donors. Measured with immunoSEQ multiplex PCR; TCRdb has only the in-frame clones, and not every one. In the table there are 100,000 to 150,000 clones, about 81% of which are singletons. The specimen sequenced was PBMCs. The receptors shown here come from a woman under 40 in good health and CMV-seronegative. CDR3s include the opening cysteine and the closing phenylalanine or tryptophan. Not all rows give a size; the values are once, few, many and, for expanded clones, a class.

size	V	CDR3
NA	TRBV9	CASSVGLIDRSPLHF
NA	TRBV5-8	CASSLSGRGADTQYF
NA	TRBV6-5	CASSYFSGNTEAFF
NA	TRBV6-6	CASSPARGSTGELFF
NA	TRBV4-1	CASSQAASGSIGAYYNEQFF
NA	TRBV7-9	CASSPLRAGESYNEQFF
NA	TRBV5-1	CASSRDRERTEAFF
NA	TRBV5-1	CASSLEVPGAPDFEQYF
few	TRBV18	CASSPQGGYEQYF
NA	TRBV6-4	CASSVGTSGHTDTQYF
once	TRBV29-1	CSVVVDRGYEQYF
NA	TRBV9	CASSVDGQGDVREQYF
NA	TRBV5-1	CASSLDALSNQPQHF
NA	TRBV25-1	CASSELGTSGDKNIQYF
NA	TRBV5-6	CASSLDVTGPQF
NA	TRBV11-2	CASTSSAQETQYF
NA	TRBV6-5	CASSLSRGGGTEAFF
NA	TRBV10-3	CAISDPIRDSLSYNEQFF
few	TRBV5-1	CASSPAGGAGTEAFF
NA	TRBV19	CASIQGNTEAFF
NA	TRBV29-1	CSVAVSYNEQFF
NA	TRBV30	CAWSDSGGTGGWEQYF
NA	TRBV6-1	CASSDPGGVDQPQHF
NA	TRBV29-1	CSVARDRDQPQHF
NA	TRBV10-3	CAISGGNTIYF
NA	TRBV5-6	CASSLRPLAYEQYF
NA	TRBV21-1	CASSRDKREIGHNEQFF
once	TRBV7-8	CASSRTGAGGYTF
NA	TRBV5-1	CASSLVAQGGEQYF
NA	TRBV9	CASSTQSGGVGDTQYF
NA	TRBV25-1	CASSGPGQAPYEQYF
NA	TRBV9	CASSVGLGRNTEAFF
NA	TRBV6-1	CASTGSGRNEQYF
few	TRBV6-1	CASSEKEWGYTF
NA	TRBV2	CASSVQGAMNTEAFF
few	TRBV5-1	CASSLQGGDYEQYF
NA	TRBV9	CASSVELGGSYEQYF
once	TRBV9	CASSVAVAGGLDTQYF
NA	TRBV6-6	CASTQERADEQYF
NA	TRBV6-1	CASSEARGVVAYEQYF
once	TRBV5-1	CASSLTSGQDTQYF
NA	TRBV30	CARTDRGSYGYTF
NA	TRBV18	CASSPSGAPQPQHF
NA	TRBV23-1	CASSKDREATEAFF
NA	TRBV6-1	CASNPGQTYEQYF
NA	TRBV19	CASSGRLGETQYF
NA	TRBV7-8	CASSLGTTPFGEQYF
few	TRBV7-2	CASSLSGGSYNEQFF
NA	TRBV15	CATSTRSGSGNSYEQYF
NA	TRBV15	CATSQDRGLGETQYF
NA	TRBV6-5	CASSWGQGNQPQHF
once	TRBV5-1	CASSPSGTYNEQFF